The next 28 T cell receptor beta chains were all read from a single sample in a study of regulatory T cells in long-lasting Graves disease. According to the study, TCR beta libraries were built with iRepertoire HTBI primers and CDR3-region Arm-PCR. TCRdb redid the calling of the multiplex PCR reads with MiXCR, one entry per CDR3 protein. Among 400,000 to 600,000 distinct CDR3 sequences listed, about 22% were seen once. The time point denotes: persistent/refractory GD, antithyroid drugs over 5 years with positive TRAb. From RNA extracted from PBMCs, the TCR library was made. The sample was peripheral blood mononuclear cells (PBMCs), taken when the disease was refractory, from a patient treated with antithyroid drugs. All receptors come from a female donor with Graves disease.

As to this clonotype: Being one base from a much bigger clone, this may be a read error. The chain joins TRBV7-6 to TRBJ2-7; 7 bases line up with TRBD1. Trimming took 4 bases from V and 0 from J; bases not matched to a gene: 6. The CDR3 extends over 15 amino acids. Germline assignment: CDR1 SGHVS and CDR2 FNYEAQ. This CDR3 is CASSSGQRDSYEQYF. For the CDR3, the DNA is TGTGCCAGCAGCTCGGGACAGAGAGACTCCTACGAGCAGTACTTC.

Many counts were recorded for this clonotype. This chain joins TRBV28 and TRBJ1-2, with D perhaps matching TRBD1 (6 bases). With 9 bases removed from V and 9 bases from J, the gap between germline ends came to 17 bases. The CDR3 totals 12 residues. Looked up from germline, CDR1 is MDHEN and CDR2 is SYDVKM. CDR3 loop: CASLDRTKSYTF. The CDR3 nucleotides read TGTGCCAGTCTTGACAGGACTAAGAGCTACACCTTC.

This clonotype was observed a few times. This chain joins TRBV7-3 and TRBJ2-5; unclear D gene. Between the trimmed V and J ends, which lost 1 base and 5 bases, there was a span of 8 bases. Germline CDR1 reads SGHTA; CDR2 reads FQGTGA. The CDR3 is made up of 13 amino acids. CDR3 DNA: TGTGCCAGCAGCTTAAGTGGGTTGGAGACCCAGTACTTC. This gives the protein CASSLSGLETQYF.

CDR3 DNA: TGTGCCAGCAGTGACGGGACTTGGGGGAACACAGATACGCAGTATTTT. Encoded protein: CASSDGTWGNTDTQYF. The chain has TRBV27 and TRBJ2-3; tentative D call: TRBD2 (6 bases). V shed 5 bases and J shed 2 bases, with 17 bases lying between them. Looked up from germline, CDR1 is MNHEY and CDR2 is SMNVEV (reference sequence). CDR3 size: 16 residues.

This clonotype turned up a few times. The chain uses TRBV7-2 and TRBJ2-2; D call uncertain. The CDR3 spans 14 residues. Trimming removed 3 bases at V and 5 bases at J, with 10 bases between. Germline CDR1 SGHTA, CDR2 FQGNSA. The DNA for the CDR3 is TGTGCCAGCAGCTTCCAGCCGCGTACCGGGGAGCTGTTTTTT. Translation: CASSFQPRTGELFF.

The chain combines TRBV6-6 with TRBJ1-1, with a possible D match to TRBD1 (5 bases). Germline values: CDR1 MNHNY, CDR2 SVGAGI (reference sequence). The V gene lost 0 bases and the J gene lost 11 bases, with 16 bases spanning the gap. The CDR3 is 14 amino acids. In DNA, the CDR3 is TGTGCCAGCAGTTACTCGAGGGGCCCAAGAGGGGCTTTCTTT. Its translation is CASSYSRGPRGAFF.

In its sample, this clonotype was seen a few times. CDR3 loop: CSASGQGVGNTIYF. CDR3 bases: TGCAGTGCTAGTGGTCAGGGGGTGGGAAACACCATATATTTT. The V gene is TRBV20-1, the J gene TRBJ1-3; 7 bases line up with TRBD1. Germline loops: CDR1 DFQATT, CDR2 SNEGSKA (reference sequence). V gave up 3 bases and J gave up 4 bases; unmatched junction bases: 6. This CDR3 has 14 residues.

This chain links TRBV12-3 or TRBV12-4 with TRBJ1-2; 9 bases are a match to TRBD1. After removal of 5 bases from V and 6 bases from J, the junction contained 7 bases not matched to a gene. CDR3 length equals 14 residues. The CDR3 DNA sequence: TGTGCCAGCAGTCTCAACACAGGGGGCGATGGCTACACCTTC. Translated: CASSLNTGGDGYTF.

This clonotype was recorded at least ten times. The gene calls are TRBV6-1 and TRBJ1-2; 8 bases line up with TRBD1. V gave up 4 bases and J gave up 2 bases; unmatched junction bases: 12. The CDR3 spans 17 residues. Germline CDR1 is MNHNS and CDR2 is SASEGT. Here the CDR3 reads CASSVRTGHKSNYGYTF. The DNA of the CDR3 is TGTGCCAGCAGTGTGCGGACAGGGCATAAATCAAACTATGGCTACACCTTC.

The rearrangement joins TRBV19 to TRBJ2-6, with D perhaps matching TRBD1 or TRBD2 (5 bases each). Germline V gene data show CDR1 as LNHDA and CDR2 as SQIVND (reference sequence). V was shortened by 5 bases and J by 4 bases, with 15 bases between the two germline ends. The CDR3 is 16 amino acids. The CDR3 spells CASSSGTTRGANVLTF. In DNA, the CDR3 is TGTGCCAGTAGTTCCGGGACGACCAGGGGGGCCAACGTCCTGACTTTC.

There are a few counts of this clonotype. The CDR3 here is CASSPVGTRGYTF. CDR3 bases: TGCGCCAGCAGCCCAGTGGGAACGCGCGGCTACACCTTC. The chain couples TRBV4-1 to TRBJ1-2; no clear D gene. This CDR3 has 13 residues. CDR1 and CDR2 from the germline V gene are MGHRA and YSYEKL. The V and J ends lost 4 bases and 8 bases respectively, with 14 bases between them.

V usage is TRBV3-1 and J usage is TRBJ2-6; D is uncertain. In germline, CDR1 is LGHDT, CDR2 YNNKEL (reference sequence). This CDR3 contains 16 residues. V was cut by 8 bases and J by 0 bases, with 14 bases left in between. CDR3 protein: CASGSELSSGANVLTF. In nucleotides, the CDR3 is TGTGCCAGCGGGTCAGAGCTTAGCTCTGGGGCCAACGTCCTGACTTTC. Full variable domain (outside the CDR3, taken from reference TRBV3-1 and TRBJ2-6): DTAVSQTPKYLVTQMGNDKSIKCEQNLGHDTMYWYKQDSKKFLKIMFSYNNKELIINETVPNRFSPKSPDKAHLNLHINSLELGDSAVYFCASGSELSSGANVLTFGAGSRLTVL.

This clonotype was observed a handful of times. V and J are TRBV9 and TRBJ2-2, with 7 bases fitting TRBD2. V lost 0 bases, J lost 4 bases, and 9 bases stayed unmatched. Germline V lookup: CDR1 SGDLS, CDR2 YYNGEE. CDR3 length: 17 residues. The CDR3 sequence is CASSVDGAGPFTGELFF. CDR3 DNA sequence: TGTGCCAGCAGCGTAGACGGAGCGGGGCCGTTCACCGGGGAGCTGTTTTTT.

This clonotype was detected many times. The chain combines TRBV20-1 with TRBJ1-4; D possibly corresponds to TRBD1 (5 bases). The CDR3 has 15 residues. CDR1 DFQATT and CDR2 SNEGSKA come from the germline V gene (reference sequence). V was cut by 1 base and J by 8 bases, with 17 bases left in between. The CDR3 loop is CSARAYRGIREKLFF. The CDR3 region has the DNA TGCAGTGCTAGAGCTTACCGGGGGATTCGGGAAAAACTGTTTTTT.

The chain uses TRBV3-1 and TRBJ1-1; D is ambiguous. V shed 4 bases and J shed 4 bases, with 13 bases lying between them. From germline, CDR1 is LGHDT and CDR2 YNNKEL (reference sequence). The CDR3 loop spans 14 amino acids. The CDR3 is CASSPTVVGTEAFF. Here the CDR3 DNA reads TGTGCCAGCAGCCCGACGGTGGTGGGCACTGAAGCTTTCTTT.

CDR3 amino acids: CASSQDSPVEFF. The CDR3 nucleotides are TGTGCCAGCAGCCAGGACAGCCCTGTAGAGTTCTTC. The V call is TRBV7-2, the J call TRBJ2-1, with D possibly matching TRBD1 (6 bases). The ends were cut back, 5 bases at V and 14 bases at J, with 16 bases in the middle. In germline, CDR1 is SGHTA, CDR2 FQGNSA. This CDR3 is 12 amino acids long. The full variable domain, with the rest looked up from reference TRBV7-2 and TRBJ2-1, is GAGVSQSPSNKVTEKGKDVELRCDPISGHTALYWYRQSLGQGLEFLIYFQGNSAPDKSGLPSDRFSAERTGGSVSTLTIQRTQQEDSAVYLCASSQDSPVEFFGPGTRLTVL.

This clonotype was counted ten times or more. The J gene is TRBJ2-2, the V gene TRBV10-3, with D perhaps matching TRBD1 (5 bases). The CDR3 runs 18 residues. Germline assignment: CDR1 ENHRY and CDR2 SYGVKD. V lost 4 bases and J lost 2, with 20 bases in between. The CDR3 sequence: CAISALVGPTLNTGELFF. CDR3 DNA: TGTGCCATCAGTGCCTTAGTGGGGCCCACCCTAAACACCGGGGAGCTGTTTTTT.

This clonotype has a count of ten or more. V gene TRBV28 combines with J gene TRBJ1-2, with a tentative D call TRBD1 (6 bases). Germline V gene sequence: CDR1 MDHEN, CDR2 SYDVKM. The CDR3 is 14 residues long. Trimming removed 4 bases from V and 8 bases from J, with 17 bases in between. The CDR3 sequence is CASSYRVGLRGYTF. The CDR3, as DNA: TGTGCCAGCAGTTACAGGGTCGGTTTACGGGGCTACACCTTC.

In this sample, this clonotype turned up a few times. This chain joins TRBV27 and TRBJ2-7; 11 nucleotides line up with TRBD1. CDR3 length: 14 residues. Trimming cost V 4 bases and J 9 bases; bases outside gene matches: 8. The germline V gene encodes CDR1 MNHEY and CDR2 SMNVEV (reference sequence). The chain's CDR3 is CASSSPGTGGGQYF. As DNA, the CDR3 is TGTGCCAGCAGTTCCCCCGGGACAGGGGGAGGGCAGTACTTC.

This clonotype appeared many times. The chain employs TRBV11-2 and TRBJ2-5, with 7 bases fitting TRBD2. Trimming removed 0 bases from V and 4 bases from J; junction bases left unmatched: 8. Per the germline V gene, CDR1 is SGHAT and CDR2 is FQNNGV. The CDR3 sequence is 16 residues long. The CDR3 DNA is TGTGCCAGCAGCTTAGATCTGCGGGGGACGGGAGAGACCCAGTACTTC. Protein product: CASSLDLRGTGETQYF.

The chain recombines TRBV6-1 with TRBJ2-7; maybe TRBD1 (5 bases). CDR3 size: 15 residues. V was pared by 4 bases and J by 0 bases, with 13 bases between. Germline V gives CDR1 MNHNS, CDR2 SASEGT. CDR3 DNA: TGTGCCAGCAGTGGGACACCGGAGAGCTCCTACGAGCAGTACTTC. Amino acids: CASSGTPESSYEQYF.

This clonotype appeared a few times. This sequence joins TRBV7-3 and TRBJ1-1; 11 positions match TRBD1. V dropped 6 bases and J dropped 10; count of bases not matched to a gene: 22. Germline CDR1 reads SGHTA; CDR2 reads FQGTGA. This CDR3 contains 18 residues. The DNA of the CDR3 is TGTGCCAGCAGTTCTCGTAATCGGGACGTAGGACAGGGGGCGCGAGCTTTCTTT. Its protein is CASSSRNRDVGQGARAFF.

This clonotype has a handful of counts. V gene TRBV12-3 or TRBV12-4 combines with J gene TRBJ2-6, with 10 bases identical to TRBD1. The ends lost 1 base at V and 0 bases at J; junction bases unmatched: 6. This CDR3 is 19 amino acids long. In DNA, the CDR3 is TGTGCCAGCAGTTTAGTGTGGACAGGGGGGTACTCTGGGGCCAACGTCCTGACTTTC. Its translation is CASSLVWTGGYSGANVLTF.

This clonotype was seen at least ten times. A junction boundary mismatches the germline segment, possibly from a read error. This sequence joins TRBV5-1 and TRBJ2-7; no reliable D call. This CDR3 is 12 amino acids long. The germline V gene encodes CDR1 SGHRS and CDR2 YFSETQ. CDR3 in amino acids: CASSLDGYEQYF. The CDR3 coding sequence is TGTGCCAGCAGCTTAGACGGCTACGAGCAGTACTTC.

The chain uses TRBV6-9 and TRBJ2-2, with TRBD2 matching 8 bases. Looked up from germline, CDR1 is MNHGY and CDR2 is SVAAGI. The CDR3 extends over 17 amino acids. The trim removed 8 bases at V and 4 bases at J, leaving 15 bases unmatched. The CDR3 is CASRWSVGGGATGELFF. CDR3 bases: TGTGCCAGCCGTTGGTCTGTCGGGGGGGGTGCCACCGGGGAGCTGTTTTTT.

This clonotype has only a few counts. The V call is TRBV4-3, the J call TRBJ2-7; 7 bases fit TRBD2. The CDR3 covers 15 residues. V lost 0 bases to trimming and J lost 2 bases; unmatched junction nucleotides: 4. Germline V gene lookup returns CDR1 LGHNA and CDR2 YSLEER. The CDR3 is CASSQDPSGPYEQYF. The CDR3 DNA is TGCGCCAGCAGCCAAGATCCTAGCGGCCCCTACGAGCAGTACTTC.

This clonotype has just one count. Since a much larger clone is just one base distant, this may be a read error. The V gene is TRBV20-1, the J gene TRBJ1-2, with D possibly being TRBD1 (6 bases). Between the trimmed V and J ends, which lost 4 bases and 4 bases, there was a span of 16 bases. Germline-derived CDR1 and CDR2 are DFQATT and SNEGSKA (reference sequence). This CDR3 is 14 amino acids long. CDR3 in DNA: TGCAGTGCTAAAGACAGGTTGACTACCTATGGCTACACCTTC. Protein: CSAKDRLTTYGYTF.

The sample holds a few counts of this clonotype. The chain joins TRBV7-9 to TRBJ1-1; 7 bases are shared with TRBD1. Trimming removed 5 bases from V and 0 bases from J; junction bases left unmatched: 12. This CDR3 spans 17 amino acids. CDR1 and CDR2 (germline): SEHNR, FQNEAQ (reference sequence). The CDR3 DNA follows: TGTGCCAGCAGCCCCCGGGGACAGCTTACAATGAACACTGAAGCTTTCTTT. It specifies CASSPRGQLTMNTEAFF.